This T cell receptor (beta chain) comes out of a study of blood T cell repertoires in COVID-19. Whole-study context: Nucleic acid was either cDNA or gDNA, and it came from T cells, B-cell-depleted T cells, or PBMCs.

Produced via immunoSEQ multiplex PCR; TCRdb's table is partial and in-frame only. The repertoire holds 150,000 or so clones, about 74% seen once, with about 3% in the top ten. V gave up 2 bases and J gave up 2 bases; unmatched junction bases: 11. The CDR3 has 18 amino acids. Germline loops: CDR1 WSHSY, CDR2 SAAADI. The sequenced material came from peripheral blood. The V call is TRBV10-2, the J call TRBJ2-3; 9 nucleotides align to TRBD2. This receptor was taken from a woman over 75 with acute or convalescent COVID-19. The CDR3 region has the DNA TGCGCCAGCAGTGAGGCCGGGTGGCGGGAGGGAAACACAGATACGCAGTATTTT. Protein: CASSEAGWREGNTDTQYF.